The subject of this entry is one T cell receptor (beta chain). The antigen is unknown. PCR amplification relied on 60 Vbeta primers (plus 13 Jbeta primers). Sequencing was performed with immunoSEQ multiplex PCR; in TCRdb, only in-frame clones are kept and a portion is missing. Of over 100,000 clones in the sample, about four fifths were seen once. The ends were cut back, 1 base at V and 7 bases at J, with 14 bases in the middle. Per the germline V gene, CDR1 is KGHSH and CDR2 is LQKENI. The CDR3 is made up of 15 amino acids. This record comes from a study of cytomegalovirus exposure and HLA in healthy donors. Whole-study findings and limits: 87-base-pair reads could not separate some V segments, including TRBV6-2 and TRBV6-3. An assumption of roughly uniform sequencing depth across donors underlay the presence/absence analyses. As a later analysis revealed, most CMV-associated TCR beta chains appeared HLA-restricted. The study listed 164 cytomegalovirus-associated TCR beta chains.

The sequence was collected from a young man in good health and CMV-seropositive. V gene TRBV18 combines with J gene TRBJ1-5, with a tentative D call TRBD1 (6 bases). Specimen: PBMCs. CDR3 bases: TGTGCCAGCTCACCACGGGGGGGCAGGGAGCAGCCCCAGCATTTT. This translates into CASSPRGGREQPQHF.